This passage covers 17 T cell receptor beta chains from one sample sequenced in a study of shared clonotypes between healthy human individuals. As defined, naive CD8 cells were CD45RO-negative and positively selected for CCR7, with terminally differentiated effector memory CD45RA+ cells excluded. Clones were sequenced by immunoSEQ multiplex PCR, and TCRdb holds only the in-frame ones, with some missing. The sample records some 2 million clones, just under 95% being singletons. Sequencing was carried out using naive CD8+ T cells sorted from blood. The receptors stem from a man between 18 and 29 years old in good health.

The V gene is TRBV27, the J gene TRBJ2-3; D possibly corresponds to TRBD2 (6 bases). Trimming left V 2 bases short and J 5 bases short, with 17 bases between. The germline CDR1 and CDR2 sequences are MNHEY and SMNVEV (reference sequence). CDR3 length equals 16 residues. For the CDR3, the DNA is TGTGCCAGCAGTTTACTCGGAGGGGCCGGGGTAGATACGCAGTATTTT. This sequence encodes CASSLLGGAGVDTQYF.

This chain links TRBV7-9 with TRBJ2-7; D gene ambiguous. Germline values: CDR1 SEHNR, CDR2 FQNEAQ (reference sequence). The CDR3 has 15 residues. V was pared by 5 bases and J by 2 bases, with 16 bases between. The CDR3 loop is CASSGPPTPTYEQYF. DNA for the CDR3: TGTGCCAGCAGCGGCCCTCCGACGCCGACCTACGAGCAGTACTTC.

The chain is built from TRBV7-2 and TRBJ2-2; 7 bases match TRBD2. Unmatched junction bases numbered 9, after V lost 2 bases and J lost 6 bases. This CDR3 is built from 16 residues. In germline, CDR1 is SGHTA, CDR2 FQGNSA. CDR3 sequence reads: CASSLRGGAFAGELFF. The CDR3 nucleotides are TGTGCCAGCAGCTTAAGGGGAGGGGCCTTCGCCGGGGAGCTGTTTTTT.

Comments on this clone: The same CDR3 can be traced to other DNA sequences in this sample. The V gene is TRBV9, the J gene TRBJ1-1; no definite D call. CDR3 size: 13 residues. Germline V gives CDR1 SGDLS, CDR2 YYNGEE. Trimming removed 1 base from V and 1 base from J, with 5 bases in between. The CDR3 DNA follows: TGTGCCAGCAGCGTATCGGGGAACACTGAAGCTTTCTTT. The encoded protein is CASSVSGNTEAFF.

V usage is TRBV10-1 and J usage is TRBJ2-7, with D possibly being TRBD2 (5 bases). Germline V gives CDR1 WNHNN, CDR2 SYGVQD (reference sequence). The V end was cut by 8 bases, the J end by 5 bases, with 16 bases between. This CDR3 is built from 13 residues. CDR3 sequence reads: CASALNIGDEQYF. Here the CDR3 DNA reads TGCGCCAGCGCCCTGAACATCGGGGACGAGCAGTACTTC.

This clone was counted a single time. The chain combines TRBV27 with TRBJ1-2; maybe TRBD1 (5 bases). Per germline, CDR1 MNHEY and CDR2 SMNVEV (reference sequence). The length of the CDR3 is 13 residues. Trimming removed 4 bases at V and 8 bases at J, with 14 bases between. The DNA of the CDR3 is TGTGCCAGCAGTTCCGCGGACACACAAGGCTACACCTTC. Translated, it gives CASSSADTQGYTF.

This chain joins TRBV7-9 and TRBJ2-7; D could derive from TRBD1 or TRBD2 (5 bases each). Looked up from germline, CDR1 is SEHNR and CDR2 is FQNEAQ (reference sequence). V shed 4 bases and J shed 6 bases, with 19 bases lying between them. The CDR3 covers 15 residues. CDR3 nucleotide sequence: TGTGCCAGCAGCTCCCGGGACGGGGATGTGAGCGAGCAGTACTTC. Translating it yields CASSSRDGDVSEQYF.

The CDR3 loop is CASSDGQGYNEQFF. CDR3 in DNA: TGTGCCAGCAGTGACGGACAGGGTTACAATGAGCAGTTCTTC. The V call is TRBV27, the J call TRBJ2-1, with 8 bases lining up with TRBD1. The CDR3 has 14 residues. Losses at the gene ends were 5 bases for V and 4 bases for J; bases not matched to a gene: 4. The germline V gene has CDR1 MNHEY and CDR2 SMNVEV (reference sequence).

The rearrangement joins TRBV10-2 to TRBJ1-2, with D tentatively TRBD1 (6 bases). The CDR3 is 16 residues long. V was shortened by 6 bases and J by 2 bases, with 19 bases between the two germline ends. Germline-derived CDR1 and CDR2 are WSHSY and SAAADI. The DNA of the CDR3 is TGCGCCAGCAGCGAATCCGGGACACTTAAAAACTATGGCTACACCTTC. Translation: CASSESGTLKNYGYTF.

For the CDR3, the DNA is TGTGCCAGCAGCTTAGGGGGACAGGGACCACTGGATACGCAGTATTTT. It codes for CASSLGGQGPLDTQYF. The rearrangement joins TRBV11-3 to TRBJ2-3, with 9 bases aligning to TRBD1. V dropped 1 base and J dropped 6; count of bases not matched to a gene: 8. Germline V gene sequence: CDR1 SGHNT, CDR2 YENEEA. The CDR3 sequence is 16 residues long.

Details on this clone: This specimen includes other DNA sequences encoding the same CDR3. This sequence joins TRBV6-6 and TRBJ1-2; D is ambiguous. Germline CDR1 is MNHNY and CDR2 is SVGAGI (reference sequence). The V end lost 0 bases, the J end lost 4 bases, and 9 bases lay between the germline ends. CDR3 length equals 14 residues. As DNA, the CDR3 is TGTGCCAGCAGTTACTCGGAGGGTCCCTATGGCTACACCTTC. Translating it yields CASSYSEGPYGYTF.

The V and J genes are TRBV4-3 and TRBJ1-4; weak D call: TRBD1 (5 bases). CDR3 length: 16 amino acids. Germline V gene sequence: CDR1 LGHNA, CDR2 YSLEER. V was clipped by 5 bases and J by 6 bases, with 19 bases between them. DNA of the CDR3: TGCGCCAGCAGCTGGGGCCAGGGCGTTGGTGATGAAAAACTGTTTTTT. This sequence encodes CASSWGQGVGDEKLFF.

The V and J genes are TRBV27 and TRBJ2-3, with D uncertain. Germline values: CDR1 MNHEY, CDR2 SMNVEV (reference sequence). This CDR3 contains 13 residues. Trimming stripped 3 bases from V and 8 bases from J, with 12 bases between. The CDR3 bases are TGTGCCAGCAGTTTGTCTACAGTGGGTACGCAGTATTTT. Translating it yields CASSLSTVGTQYF.

J is TRBJ1-5 and V is TRBV28, with D perhaps TRBD1 (5 bases). The ends were cut back, 2 bases at V and 7 bases at J, with 12 bases in the middle. This CDR3 contains 14 residues. Germline V gene sequence: CDR1 MDHEN, CDR2 SYDVKM. CDR3 nucleotides: TGTGCCAGCAGTTTAGGCAGGGAAGGCCAGCCCCAGCATTTT. Amino acid sequence: CASSLGREGQPQHF.

V gene TRBV15 combines with J gene TRBJ2-7; D unresolved. Trimming took 5 bases from V and 0 from J, leaving 11 bases between them. The CDR3 loop spans 14 amino acids. Germline lookup yields CDR1 LNHNV and CDR2 YYDKDF (reference sequence). CDR3 region: CATSGSGTSYEQYF. The CDR3 DNA sequence: TGTGCCACCAGCGGCTCAGGTACCTCCTACGAGCAGTACTTC.

The chain carries TRBV18 and TRBJ2-7, with unresolved D. CDR1 is KGHSH and CDR2 is LQKENI in the germline V gene. This CDR3 contains 14 residues. The V end lost 2 bases, the J end lost 4 bases, and 12 bases lay between the germline ends. Here the CDR3 DNA reads TGTGCCAGCTCACCATCGCGTGGGGATTACGAGCAGTACTTC. Protein product: CASSPSRGDYEQYF.

This rearrangement joins TRBV15 to TRBJ2-1; 7 nucleotides match TRBD2. CDR3 length: 18 residues. CDR1 is LNHNV, CDR2 YYDKDF, per germline (reference sequence). V lost 5 bases to trimming and J lost 0 bases; unmatched junction nucleotides: 13. The CDR3 loop reads CATSQTSPLADSYNEQFF. DNA of the CDR3: TGTGCCACCAGCCAAACCTCCCCTCTAGCGGACTCCTACAATGAGCAGTTCTTC.